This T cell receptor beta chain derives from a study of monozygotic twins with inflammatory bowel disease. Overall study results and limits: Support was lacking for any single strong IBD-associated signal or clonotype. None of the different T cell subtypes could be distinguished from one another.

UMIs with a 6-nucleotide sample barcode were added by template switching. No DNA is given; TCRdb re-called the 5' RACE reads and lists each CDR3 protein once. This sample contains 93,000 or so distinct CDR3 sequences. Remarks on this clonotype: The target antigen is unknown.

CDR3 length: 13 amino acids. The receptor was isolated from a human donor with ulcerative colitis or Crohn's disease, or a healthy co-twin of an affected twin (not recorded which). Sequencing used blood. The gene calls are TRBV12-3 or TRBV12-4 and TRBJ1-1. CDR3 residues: CASSQTMNTEAFF.